This TCR beta chain was captured in a study of cytomegalovirus exposure and HLA in healthy donors. Findings and caveats of the study: With further analysis later on, most CMV-associated TCR beta chains appeared HLA-restricted.

The germline CDR1 and CDR2 sequences are LNHNV and YYDKDF (reference sequence). The V gene lost 4 bases and the J gene lost 7 bases, with 16 bases spanning the gap. The CDR3 length is 15 residues. Concerning this clone: Its target is unknown.

This PCR relied on a set of 60 Vbeta primers and 13 Jbeta primers. Assay used: immunoSEQ multiplex PCR; TCRdb lists only in-frame clones, some missing. The sample contains 150,000 to 200,000 clones, approximately 65% of which appear only once. Though nominally healthy at sampling, donors likely had unrecorded immune exposures. Material for sequencing was PBMCs. The clonotype comes from a man aged 40-55 years in good health and CMV-seronegative. The chain is built from TRBV15 and TRBJ1-4, with D tentatively TRBD1 (6 bases). For the CDR3, the DNA is TGTGCCACCAGCAATGTACAGGGAATGGTTGAAAAACTGTTTTTT. This translates into CATSNVQGMVEKLFF.